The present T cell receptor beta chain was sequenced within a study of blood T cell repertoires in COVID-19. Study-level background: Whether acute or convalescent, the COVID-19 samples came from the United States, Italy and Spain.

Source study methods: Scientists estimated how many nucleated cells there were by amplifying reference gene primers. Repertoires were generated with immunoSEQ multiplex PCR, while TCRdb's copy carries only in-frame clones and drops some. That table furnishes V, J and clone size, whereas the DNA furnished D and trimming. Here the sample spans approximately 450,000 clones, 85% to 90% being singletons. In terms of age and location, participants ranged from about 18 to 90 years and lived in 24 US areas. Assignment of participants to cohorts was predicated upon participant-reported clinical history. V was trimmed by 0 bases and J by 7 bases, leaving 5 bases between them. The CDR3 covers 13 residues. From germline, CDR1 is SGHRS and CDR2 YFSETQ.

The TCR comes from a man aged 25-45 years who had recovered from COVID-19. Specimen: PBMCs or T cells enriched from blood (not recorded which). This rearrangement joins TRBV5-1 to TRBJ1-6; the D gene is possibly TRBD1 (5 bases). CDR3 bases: TGCGCCAGCAGCTTGGGACAGAATTCACCCCTCCACTTT. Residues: CASSLGQNSPLHF.